Shown below are 31 T cell receptor beta chains from a single sample sequenced in a study of OX40 agonist ivuxolimab in advanced cancers. Profiling relied on immunoSEQ multiplex PCR, and the TCRdb table lists in-frame clones only, not all of them. The sample includes 55,000 to 80,000 clones, just over 85% of them seen just once. This sample comprised CD4+ or CD8+ T cells sorted from blood, obtained in a trial of the OX40 agonist ivuxolimab. The receptors come from an adult with an advanced solid tumor such as melanoma, head and neck, liver or kidney cancer.

The gene calls are TRBV18 and TRBJ1-2, with 8 bases identical to TRBD1. V dropped 0 bases and J dropped 5; count of bases not matched to a gene: 8. The CDR3 sequence is 16 residues long. In germline, CDR1 is KGHSH, CDR2 LQKENI. The DNA of the CDR3 is TGTGCCAGCTCACCACCTCAGGGGGCATTTGGATATGGCTACACCTTC. This gives the protein CASSPPQGAFGYGYTF. Variable domain in full (rest from reference TRBV18 and TRBJ1-2): NAGVMQNPRHLVRRRGQEARLRCSPMKGHSHVYWYRQLPEEGLKFMVYLQKENIIDESGMPKERFSAEFPKEGPSILRIQQVVRGDSAAYFCASSPPQGAFGYGYTFGSGTRLTVV.

This chain uses TRBV10-3 with TRBJ2-6; possibly TRBD1 for D (7 bases). V was trimmed by 4 bases and J by 0 bases, leaving 16 bases between them. This CDR3 has 18 residues. Per the germline V gene, CDR1 is ENHRY and CDR2 is SYGVKD. CDR3 loop: CAISARQGGASGANVLTF. Here the CDR3 DNA reads TGTGCCATCAGTGCCCGACAGGGAGGCGCCTCTGGGGCCAACGTCCTGACTTTC.

The V and J genes are TRBV4-1 and TRBJ1-2, with D maybe TRBD1 (5 bases). The CDR3 runs to 17 residues. The germline V and J ends were trimmed by 0 bases and 3 bases, with 17 bases remaining between them. The germline V gene encodes CDR1 MGHRA and CDR2 YSYEKL. DNA for the CDR3: TGCGCCAGCAGCCAAGAACCCCCCCCGACAGAAGACTATGGCTACACCTTC. Its translation is CASSQEPPPTEDYGYTF.

The chain uses TRBV6-5 and TRBJ1-6; 7 bases match TRBD1. CDR1 is MNHEY, CDR2 SVGAGI, per germline. J gave up 6 bases and V 5 bases, and 1 base lay outside the gene matches. CDR3 length equals 13 residues. CDR3 sequence (DNA): TGTGCCAGCAGTGGGACAGCTAATTCACCCCTCCACTTT. Its protein is CASSGTANSPLHF.

The chain employs TRBV12-5 and TRBJ1-5, with D maybe TRBD1 (5 bases). Trimming removed 5 bases at V and 7 bases at J, with 18 bases between. The CDR3 has 15 amino acids. The germline V gene has CDR1 LGHNT and CDR2 FRNRAP. CDR3 DNA: TGTGCTAGTGGTGCCAGTGGGAGGGGTAGCCAGCCCCAGCATTTT. Its protein product is CASGASGRGSQPQHF.

The chain links TRBV5-1 to TRBJ1-1; 7 bases fit TRBD1. The CDR3 loop spans 12 amino acids. The V gene end was trimmed by 0 bases and the J gene end by 8 bases; junction bases not matched to a gene: 1. The germline V gene has CDR1 SGHRS and CDR2 YFSETQ. This CDR3 reads CASSLEGGEAFF. The CDR3 DNA reads as TGCGCCAGCAGCTTGGAAGGGGGCGAAGCTTTCTTT.

V gene TRBV5-1 combines with J gene TRBJ2-3; no clear D. The CDR3 is 15 amino acids. From germline, CDR1 is SGHRS and CDR2 YFSETQ. Trimming pared 0 bases from V and 4 bases from J, leaving 12 bases between. In DNA form, the CDR3 reads TGCGCCAGCAGCTTGGAGGGTAGGCGCGCAGATACGCAGTATTTT. Protein sequence: CASSLEGRRADTQYF.

This clone has just one count. The gene calls are TRBV5-4 and TRBJ1-1, with TRBD1 identical over 7 bases. CDR3 size: 16 residues. Germline CDR1 and CDR2: SGHNT and YYREEE (reference sequence). Trimming removed 7 bases from V and 4 bases from J; junction bases left unmatched: 16. CDR3 nucleotide sequence: TGTGCCAGCGCAGACGGGGGTTCAGGGGGGACCACTGAAGCTTTCTTT. This codes for CASADGGSGGTTEAFF.

This clone was recorded only once. The chain joins TRBV6-6 to TRBJ1-3; D perhaps matches TRBD1 (6 bases). Trimming left V 5 bases short and J 4 bases short, with 18 bases between. CDR1 is MNHNY and CDR2 is SVGAGI in the germline V gene (reference sequence). The CDR3 runs to 16 residues. CDR3 nucleotide sequence: TGTGCCAGCAGTCCCCGGGGGGGGCGTCGAGGAAACACCATATATTTT. Its translation: CASSPRGGRRGNTIYF.

V is TRBV5-6 and J is TRBJ1-2; D gene unclear. The CDR3 is 14 residues long. The V gene's germline CDR1 is SGHDT and CDR2 YYEEEE. V was shortened by 4 bases and J by 8 bases, with 18 bases between the two germline ends. The CDR3 spells CASSRREDRTGYTF. In DNA, the CDR3 is TGTGCCAGCAGCCGTCGGGAGGACCGGACCGGCTACACCTTC.

For this clone: Other DNA sequences in this sample translate to the same CDR3. The V and J genes are TRBV9 and TRBJ1-3, with D hard to call. The CDR3 runs to 15 residues. V was shortened by 0 bases and J by 0 bases, with 7 bases between the two germline ends. In germline, CDR1 is SGDLS, CDR2 YYNGEE. The CDR3 spells CASSVELSSGNTIYF. The DNA for the CDR3 is TGTGCCAGCAGCGTAGAGCTGAGCTCTGGAAACACCATATATTTT.

This clone was counted a few times. V is TRBV28 and J is TRBJ1-2, with no clear D. The germline V gene encodes CDR1 MDHEN and CDR2 SYDVKM. CDR3 size: 11 residues. Trimming removed 6 bases from V and 2 bases from J, with 4 bases in between. The CDR3 coding sequence is TGTGCCAGCAGGCGAAACTATGGCTACACCTTC. This sequence encodes CASRRNYGYTF.

As DNA, the CDR3 is TGTGCCAGCAGGGGGACAGGGAGTCCCAATCAGCCCCAGCATTTT. This gives the protein CASRGTGSPNQPQHF. The chain couples TRBV6-5 to TRBJ1-5; 9 bases are a match to TRBD1. Germline CDR1 is MNHEY and CDR2 is SVGAGI. V was clipped by 6 bases and J by 3 bases; unmatched bases: 6. The CDR3 is 15 residues long.

This sequence joins TRBV28 and TRBJ1-1, with D maybe TRBD1 (5 bases). Germline V gene sequence: CDR1 MDHEN, CDR2 SYDVKM. The V and J ends lost 5 bases and 1 base respectively, with 17 bases between them. The CDR3 has 16 amino acids. The CDR3 here is CASSPPGTIRNTEAFF. The CDR3 bases are TGTGCCAGCAGTCCACCCGGGACCATAAGGAACACTGAAGCTTTCTTT.

This clone was found once. The chain has TRBV4-2 and TRBJ1-2; 8 bases align to TRBD1. Germline values: CDR1 LGHNA, CDR2 YNFKEQ. CDR3 length: 12 amino acids. V dropped 1 base and J dropped 8; count of bases not matched to a gene: 0. The CDR3 loop reads CASSQAGGGYTF. CDR3 in DNA: TGTGCCAGCAGCCAAGCAGGGGGCGGCTACACCTTC.

This chain joins TRBV15 and TRBJ1-2; TRBD1 matches 7 bases. V lost 0 bases and J lost 4; bases outside the gene matches: 2. The CDR3 extends over 14 amino acids. Looked up from germline, CDR1 is LNHNV and CDR2 is YYDKDF (reference sequence). CDR3 nucleotides: TGTGCCACCAGCAGAGACAGGGGGGCCTATGGCTACACCTTC. Translating it yields CATSRDRGAYGYTF.

The chain recombines TRBV30 with TRBJ2-3; either TRBD1 or TRBD2 may supply D (5 bases each). Germline assignment: CDR1 GTSNPN and CDR2 SVGIG (reference sequence). CDR3 length: 15 amino acids. The ends were cut back, 2 bases at V and 0 bases at J, with 12 bases in the middle. The CDR3 nucleotides read TGTGCCTGGAGTACCGGGGCTGGTAGCACAGATACGCAGTATTTT. Its protein is CAWSTGAGSTDTQYF. The variable domain in full, completed from reference TRBV30 and TRBJ2-3, reads SQTIHQWPATLVQPVGSPLSLECTVEGTSNPNLYWYRQAAGRGLQLLFYSVGIGQISSEVPQNLSASRPQDRQFILSSKKLLLSDSGFYLCAWSTGAGSTDTQYFGPGTRLTVL.

The chain links TRBV7-2 to TRBJ1-6; no clear D gene. The CDR3 covers 13 residues. Trimming shortened V by 7 bases and J by 5 bases, and 9 bases separated the two germline ends. Germline CDR1 reads SGHTA; CDR2 reads FQGNSA. CDR3 in DNA: TGTGCCAGCACCCCGGGGAATAATTCACCCCTCCACTTT. As protein: CASTPGNNSPLHF.

The chain links TRBV11-3 to TRBJ2-5; either TRBD1 or TRBD2 may supply D (5 bases each). The CDR3 extends over 13 amino acids. Germline V gene data show CDR1 as SGHNT and CDR2 as YENEEA. Trimming removed 3 bases at V and 5 bases at J, with 10 bases between. CDR3 nucleotide sequence: TGTGCCAGCAGCTTGGGACGAGGGGAGACCCAGTACTTC. This codes for CASSLGRGETQYF.

V usage is TRBV11-2 and J usage is TRBJ2-4; either TRBD1 or TRBD2 may fit D (6 bases each). The CDR3 contains 16 residues. Germline V gene lookup returns CDR1 SGHAT and CDR2 FQNNGV. Trimming left V 6 bases short and J 4 bases short, with 19 bases between. CDR3 bases: TGTGCCAGCAGTATCGCTGGCGGGACACCAAAAAACATTCAGTACTTC. It yields the protein CASSIAGGTPKNIQYF.

The CDR3 loop reads CASSRRGGDHNSPLHF. CDR3 sequence (DNA): TGTGCCAGCAGCCGCCGGGGAGGGGACCATAATTCACCCCTCCACTTT. The V gene is TRBV7-3, the J gene TRBJ1-6; D possibly corresponds to TRBD1 (5 bases). The CDR3 is 16 amino acids. From germline, CDR1 is SGHTA and CDR2 FQGTGA. Deletions cut 5 bases from V and 5 bases from J, with 16 bases between. Full variable domain (outside the CDR3, taken from reference TRBV7-3 and TRBJ1-6): GAGVSQTPSNKVTEKGKYVELRCDPISGHTALYWYRQSLGQGPEFLIYFQGTGAADDSGLPNDRFFAVRPEGSVSTLKIQRTERGDSAVYLCASSRRGGDHNSPLHFGNGTRLTVT.

The genes are TRBV5-4 and TRBJ1-3, with a weak D call TRBD1 (5 bases). Between the trimmed V and J ends, which lost 4 bases and 2 bases, there was a span of 19 bases. CDR3 length: 17 amino acids. Germline V lookup: CDR1 SGHNT, CDR2 YYREEE (reference sequence). In nucleotides, the CDR3 is TGTGCCAGCAGCCAAAGTGATAGGGGATTTGCTGGAAACACCATATATTTT. It specifies CASSQSDRGFAGNTIYF.

V gene TRBV4-1 combines with J gene TRBJ2-7; D perhaps matches TRBD1 (5 bases). The CDR3 sequence is 17 residues long. Trimming stripped 0 bases from V and 2 bases from J, with 17 bases between. Germline V gives CDR1 MGHRA, CDR2 YSYEKL. The CDR3 DNA follows: TGCGCCAGCAGCCAAGATTTAGCAGGGATAGGAGCCTACGAGCAGTACTTC. The encoded protein is CASSQDLAGIGAYEQYF.

J is TRBJ2-3 and V is TRBV28, with D maybe TRBD1 (6 bases). The length of the CDR3 is 14 residues. Germline V gene sequence: CDR1 MDHEN, CDR2 SYDVKM. The V gene lost 4 bases and the J gene lost 1 base, with 9 bases spanning the gap. The CDR3 reads CASSSPGGTDTQYF. In DNA form, the CDR3 reads TGTGCCAGCAGTTCCCCAGGGGGCACAGATACGCAGTATTTT.

This clone was found a few times. V usage is TRBV7-2 and J usage is TRBJ2-5, with TRBD1 matching 7 bases. The junction had 11 bases not matched to a gene; V was cut back by 2 bases and J by 5 bases. Germline V gene lookup returns CDR1 SGHTA and CDR2 FQGNSA. The CDR3 length is 16 residues. Written as DNA, the CDR3 is TGTGCCAGCAGCTTAATGAAAGGGGGCGATGGGGAGACCCAGTACTTC. It is translated as CASSLMKGGDGETQYF.

CDR3 DNA sequence: TGTGCCAGACTGGGACAGTCAAACTATGGCTACACCTTC. Protein: CARLGQSNYGYTF. The J gene is TRBJ1-2, the V gene TRBV2; 7 positions agree with TRBD1. The CDR3 is 13 amino acids. Germline V lookup: CDR1 SNHLY, CDR2 FYNNEI. Trimming cost V 9 bases and J 2 bases; bases outside gene matches: 6.

J is TRBJ2-7 and V is TRBV4-1, with 10 bases fitting TRBD1. Germline trimming cut 5 bases from V and 3 bases from J; bases unmatched to any gene: 4. In germline, CDR1 is MGHRA, CDR2 YSYEKL. This CDR3 comprises 14 residues. The CDR3 DNA sequence: TGCGCCAGCAGCAGAGGGACAGGGGACTACGAGCAGTACTTC. Translation gives CASSRGTGDYEQYF.

V usage is TRBV10-2 and J usage is TRBJ1-5; D might be TRBD1 (6 bases). The V end lost 3 bases, the J end lost 7 bases, and 19 bases lay between the germline ends. CDR3 length: 16 amino acids. CDR1 is WSHSY, CDR2 SAAADI, per germline. The CDR3 is CASSDPLARGVQPQHF. The DNA of the CDR3 is TGCGCCAGCAGTGATCCATTGGCGAGGGGGGTCCAGCCCCAGCATTTT.

This clone occurred a few times. The rearrangement joins TRBV11-2 to TRBJ2-1; 7 positions match TRBD2. Trimming at V came to 5 bases and at J to 3 bases, leaving 16 bases not matched to a gene. CDR1 SGHAT and CDR2 FQNNGV come from the germline V gene. CDR3 size: 18 residues. The CDR3 loop reads CASSPRGRRGKLYNEQFF. The CDR3 DNA sequence: TGTGCCAGCAGCCCCCGGGGGAGGCGGGGGAAACTCTACAATGAGCAGTTCTTC.

The chain couples TRBV5-4 to TRBJ2-1; D perhaps matches TRBD2 (5 bases). V was cut by 0 bases and J by 6 bases, with 13 bases left in between. This CDR3 contains 15 residues. Germline CDR1 is SGHNT and CDR2 is YYREEE (reference sequence). Written as DNA, the CDR3 is TGTGCCAGCAGCTTGGGTGCCGGGGAAACCAATGAGCAGTTCTTC. This sequence encodes CASSLGAGETNEQFF.

The chain joins TRBV7-2 to TRBJ1-1, with D possibly TRBD1 on 5 matching bases. Germline V gives CDR1 SGHTA, CDR2 FQGNSA. The CDR3 contains 14 residues. V lost 5 bases to trimming and J lost 4 bases, with 14 bases between them. The CDR3 DNA reads TGTGCCAGCAGCCTCGTGGGAGGGGCCACTGAAGCTTTCTTT. Translation gives CASSLVGGATEAFF.